The TCR beta chain under discussion was sequenced for a study of blood T cell repertoires in COVID-19. Study-level information: Some COVID-19 samples were acute and others convalescent; all came from the United States, Italy and Spain. The cDNA or gDNA used as material had been derived from T cells, B-cell-depleted T cells, or PBMCs.

Authors' data handling: For nucleated cells, counts were estimated from reference gene primer amplification. Data came from immunoSEQ multiplex PCR; TCRdb stores just in-frame clones and leaves some out. From that table come the V and J calls and clone size; the DNA was used to work out D and trimming. The repertoire holds some 70,000 clones, with around 90% as singletons. The V and J ends lost 5 bases and 6 bases respectively, with 10 bases between them. CDR1 is PRHDT, CDR2 FYEKMQ, per germline (reference sequence). CDR3 length: 12 residues. The clonotype was recovered from a human donor in a cohort sampled during active COVID-19. The chain couples TRBV13 to TRBJ1-1; unclear D gene. Sequences were obtained from peripheral blood. The CDR3 region is CASSLRLAEAFF. Written as DNA, the CDR3 is TGTGCCAGCAGCCTGAGATTGGCTGAAGCTTTCTTT.